This TCR beta chain was recovered during a study of blood T cell repertoires in COVID-19. Study-wide background: The United States, Italy and Spain provided the acute and convalescent COVID-19 samples. T cells, B-cell-depleted T cells, or PBMCs provided the cDNA or gDNA that served as material.

The table lists this clone with a count of one. Germline V gives CDR1 LGHNA, CDR2 YSLEER. The V end lost 4 bases, the J end lost 0 bases, and 13 bases lay between the germline ends. This CDR3 has 16 residues. In the authors' methods: Estimation of nucleated cell counts relied on the amplification of reference gene primers. TCRdb keeps only in-frame clones here, not all; method: immunoSEQ multiplex PCR. V and J calls and clone size are those listed in that table; D and trimming were worked out from the DNA. The sample has approximately 52,000 clones; 89% are singletons. The TCR sequence derives from a man in his sixties with active COVID-19. The sequencing sample was made of peripheral blood. J is TRBJ2-4 and V is TRBV4-3, with D perhaps TRBD2 (5 bases). This CDR3 reads CASSRGREIAKNIQYF. For the CDR3, the DNA is TGCGCCAGCAGCCGGGGAAGGGAGATAGCCAAAAACATTCAGTACTTC.